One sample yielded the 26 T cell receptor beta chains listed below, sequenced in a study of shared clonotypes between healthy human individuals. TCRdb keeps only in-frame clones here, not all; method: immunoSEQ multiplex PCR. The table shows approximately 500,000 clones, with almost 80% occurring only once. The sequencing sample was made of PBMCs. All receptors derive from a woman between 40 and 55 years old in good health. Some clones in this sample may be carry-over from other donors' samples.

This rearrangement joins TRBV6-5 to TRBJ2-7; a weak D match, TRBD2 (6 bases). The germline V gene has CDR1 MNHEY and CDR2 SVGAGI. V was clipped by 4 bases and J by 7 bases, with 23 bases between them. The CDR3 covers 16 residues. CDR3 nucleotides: TGTGCCAGCAGTTTCAACCCTGGACGGGAGCCGGGGGAGCAGTACTTC. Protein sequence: CASSFNPGREPGEQYF.

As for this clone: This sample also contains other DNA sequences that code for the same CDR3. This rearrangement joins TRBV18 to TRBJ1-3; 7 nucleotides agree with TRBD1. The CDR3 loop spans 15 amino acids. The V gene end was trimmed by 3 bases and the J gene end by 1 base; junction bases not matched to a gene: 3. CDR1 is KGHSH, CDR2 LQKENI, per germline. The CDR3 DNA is TGTGCCAGCTCACCCGGGACAGCATCTGGAAACACCATATATTTT. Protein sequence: CASSPGTASGNTIYF. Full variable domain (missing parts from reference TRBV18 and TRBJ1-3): NAGVMQNPRHLVRRRGQEARLRCSPMKGHSHVYWYRQLPEEGLKFMVYLQKENIIDESGMPKERFSAEFPKEGPSILRIQQVVRGDSAAYFCASSPGTASGNTIYFGEGSWLTVV.

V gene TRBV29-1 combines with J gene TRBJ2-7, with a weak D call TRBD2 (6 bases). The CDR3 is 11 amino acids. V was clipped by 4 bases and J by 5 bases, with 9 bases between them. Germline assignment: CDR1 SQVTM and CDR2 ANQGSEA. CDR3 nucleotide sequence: TGCAGCGTTGCCGGGAGCCACGAGCAGTACTTC. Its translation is CSVAGSHEQYF.

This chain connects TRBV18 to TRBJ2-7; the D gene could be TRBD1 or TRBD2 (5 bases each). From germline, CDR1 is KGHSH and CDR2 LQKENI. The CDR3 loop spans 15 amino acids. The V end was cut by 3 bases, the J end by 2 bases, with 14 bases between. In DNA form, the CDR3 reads TGTGCCAGCTCACCGGGTGGGGGTTCGGCCTACGAGCAGTACTTC. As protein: CASSPGGGSAYEQYF.

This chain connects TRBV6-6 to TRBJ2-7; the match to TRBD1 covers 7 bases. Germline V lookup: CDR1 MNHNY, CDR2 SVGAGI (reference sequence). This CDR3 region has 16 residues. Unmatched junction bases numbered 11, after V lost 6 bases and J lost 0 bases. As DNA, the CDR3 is TGTGCCAGCAGCCATTCGGGACAGTCGAACTCCTACGAGCAGTACTTC. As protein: CASSHSGQSNSYEQYF.

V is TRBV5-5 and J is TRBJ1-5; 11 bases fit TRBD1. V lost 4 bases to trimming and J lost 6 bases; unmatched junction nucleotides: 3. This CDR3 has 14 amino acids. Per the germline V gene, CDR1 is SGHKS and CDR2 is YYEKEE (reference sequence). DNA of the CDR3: TGTGCCAGCAGCAGGACAGGGGGCTCTCAGCCCCAGCATTTT. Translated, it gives CASSRTGGSQPQHF.

CDR3 bases: TGTGCCAGCAGTAGGGCCCAGGGGTCAGGAGAGACCCAGTACTTC. Its translation: CASSRAQGSGETQYF. The chain uses TRBV5-4 and TRBJ2-5; D is possibly TRBD1 (6 bases). This CDR3 comprises 15 residues. The germline V gene encodes CDR1 SGHNT and CDR2 YYREEE (reference sequence). Trimming took 5 bases from V and 4 from J, leaving 18 bases between them.

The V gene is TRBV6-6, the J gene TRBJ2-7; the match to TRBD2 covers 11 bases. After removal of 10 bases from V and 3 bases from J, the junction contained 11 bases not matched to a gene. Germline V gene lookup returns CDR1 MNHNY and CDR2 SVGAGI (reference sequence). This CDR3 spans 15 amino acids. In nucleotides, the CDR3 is TGTGCCACCGGGACAGGGACTAGCGGAAACTACGAGCAGTACTTC. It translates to CATGTGTSGNYEQYF.

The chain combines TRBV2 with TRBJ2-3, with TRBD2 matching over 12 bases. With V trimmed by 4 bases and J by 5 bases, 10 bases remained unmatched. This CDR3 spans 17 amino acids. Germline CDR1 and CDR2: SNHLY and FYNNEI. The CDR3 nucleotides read TGTGCCAGCAGTGCCACCTTTCTAGCGGGAGGGAAAGATACGCAGTATTTT. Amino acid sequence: CASSATFLAGGKDTQYF.

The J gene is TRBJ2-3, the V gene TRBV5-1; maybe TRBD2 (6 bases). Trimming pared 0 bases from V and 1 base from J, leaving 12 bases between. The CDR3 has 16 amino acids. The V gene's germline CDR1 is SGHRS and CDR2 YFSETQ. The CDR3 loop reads CASSLVMSGGTDTQYF. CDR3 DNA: TGCGCCAGCAGCTTGGTTATGTCGGGGGGCACAGATACGCAGTATTTT.

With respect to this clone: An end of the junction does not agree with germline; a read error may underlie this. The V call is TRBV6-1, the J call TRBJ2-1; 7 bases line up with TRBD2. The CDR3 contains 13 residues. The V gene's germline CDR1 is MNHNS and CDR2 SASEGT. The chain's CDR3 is CASREAGTDEQFF. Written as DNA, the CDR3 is TGTGCCAGCAGGGAAGCGGGAACCGATGAGCAGTTCTTC.

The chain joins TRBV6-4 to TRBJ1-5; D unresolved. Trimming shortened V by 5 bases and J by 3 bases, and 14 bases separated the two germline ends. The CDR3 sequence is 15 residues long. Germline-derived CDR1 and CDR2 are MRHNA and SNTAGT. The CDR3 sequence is CASSLTGGPNQPQHF. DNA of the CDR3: TGTGCCAGCAGTCTCACTGGAGGGCCCAATCAGCCCCAGCATTTT.

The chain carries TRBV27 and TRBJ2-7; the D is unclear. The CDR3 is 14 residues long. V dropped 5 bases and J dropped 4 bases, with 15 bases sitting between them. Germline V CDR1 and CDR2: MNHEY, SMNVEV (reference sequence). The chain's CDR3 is CASSPFGPSYEQYF. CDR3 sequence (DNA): TGTGCCAGCAGTCCATTTGGGCCTTCTTACGAGCAGTACTTC.

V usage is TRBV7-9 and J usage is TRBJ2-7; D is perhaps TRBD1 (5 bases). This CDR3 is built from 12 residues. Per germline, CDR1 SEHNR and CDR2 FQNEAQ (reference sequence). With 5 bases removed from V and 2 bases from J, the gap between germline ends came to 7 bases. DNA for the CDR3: TGTGCCAGCAGCCTCAGGGCCTACGAGCAGTACTTC. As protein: CASSLRAYEQYF.

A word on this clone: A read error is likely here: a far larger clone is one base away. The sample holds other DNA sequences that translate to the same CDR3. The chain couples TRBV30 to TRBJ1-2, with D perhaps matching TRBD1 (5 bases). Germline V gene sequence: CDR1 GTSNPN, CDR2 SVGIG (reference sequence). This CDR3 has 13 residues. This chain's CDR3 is CAWSLGRIYGYTF. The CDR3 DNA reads TGTGCCTGGAGTTTGGGACGGATCTATGGTTACACCTTC.

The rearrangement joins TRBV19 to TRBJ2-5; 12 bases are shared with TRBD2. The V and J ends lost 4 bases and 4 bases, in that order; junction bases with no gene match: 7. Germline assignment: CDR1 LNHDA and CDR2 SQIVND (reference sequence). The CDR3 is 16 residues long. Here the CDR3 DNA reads TGTGCCAGTAGTAACCTAGCGGGAGGGCCCAGAGAGACCCAGTACTTC. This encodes CASSNLAGGPRETQYF.

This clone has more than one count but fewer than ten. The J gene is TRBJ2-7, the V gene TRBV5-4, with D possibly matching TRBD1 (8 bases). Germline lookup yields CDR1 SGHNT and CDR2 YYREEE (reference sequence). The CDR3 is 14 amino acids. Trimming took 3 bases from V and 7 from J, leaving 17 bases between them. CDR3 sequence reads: CASSSQGGVLEQYF. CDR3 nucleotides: TGTGCCAGCAGCTCACAGGGGGGGGTTTTAGAGCAGTACTTC.

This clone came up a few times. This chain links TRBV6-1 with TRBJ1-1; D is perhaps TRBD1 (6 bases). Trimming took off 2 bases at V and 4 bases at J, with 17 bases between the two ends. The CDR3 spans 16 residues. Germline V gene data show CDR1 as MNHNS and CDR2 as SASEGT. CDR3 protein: CASSEWPGEGGTEAFF. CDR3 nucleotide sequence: TGTGCCAGCAGTGAATGGCCAGGGGAAGGTGGCACTGAAGCTTTCTTT.

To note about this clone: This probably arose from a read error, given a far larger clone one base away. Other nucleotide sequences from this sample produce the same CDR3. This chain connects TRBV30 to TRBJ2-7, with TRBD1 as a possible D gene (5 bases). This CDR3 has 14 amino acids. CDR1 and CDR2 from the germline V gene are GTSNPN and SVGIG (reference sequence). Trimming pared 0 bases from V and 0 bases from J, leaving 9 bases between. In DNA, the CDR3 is TGTGCCTGGAGTGTACTCAGGGACTCCTACGAGCAGTACTTC. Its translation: CAWSVLRDSYEQYF.

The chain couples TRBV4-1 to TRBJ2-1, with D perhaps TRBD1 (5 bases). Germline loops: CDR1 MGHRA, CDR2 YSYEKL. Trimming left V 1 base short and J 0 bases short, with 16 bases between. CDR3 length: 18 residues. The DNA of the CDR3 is TGCGCCAGCAGCCAAGTAGGGGCCAAGATTAGCTCCTACAATGAGCAGTTCTTC. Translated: CASSQVGAKISSYNEQFF.

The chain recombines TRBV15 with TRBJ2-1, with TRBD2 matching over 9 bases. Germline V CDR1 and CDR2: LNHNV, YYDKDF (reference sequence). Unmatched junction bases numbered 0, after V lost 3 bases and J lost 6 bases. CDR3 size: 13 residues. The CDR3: CATSRTSGNEQFF. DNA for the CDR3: TGTGCCACCAGCAGGACTAGCGGCAATGAGCAGTTCTTC. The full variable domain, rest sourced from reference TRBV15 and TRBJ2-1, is DAMVIQNPRYQVTQFGKPVTLSCSQTLNHNVMYWYQQKSSQAPKLLFHYYDKDFNNEADTPDNFQSRRPNTSFCFLDIRSPGLGDTAMYLCATSRTSGNEQFFGPGTRLTVL.

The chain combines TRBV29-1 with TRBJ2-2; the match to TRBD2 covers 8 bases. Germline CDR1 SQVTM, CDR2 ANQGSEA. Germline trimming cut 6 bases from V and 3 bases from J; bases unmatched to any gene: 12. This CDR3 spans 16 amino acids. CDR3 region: CSVVTGRGLDTGELFF. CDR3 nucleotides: TGCAGCGTCGTGACCGGTCGGGGACTAGACACCGGGGAGCTGTTTTTT.

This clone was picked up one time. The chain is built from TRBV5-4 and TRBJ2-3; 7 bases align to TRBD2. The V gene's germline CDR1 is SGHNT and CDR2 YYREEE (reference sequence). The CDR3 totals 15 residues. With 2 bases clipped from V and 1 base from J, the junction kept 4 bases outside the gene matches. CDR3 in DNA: TGTGCCAGCAGCTTTACGGGAGGTGGCACAGATACGCAGTATTTT. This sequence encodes CASSFTGGGTDTQYF.

Here the CDR3 reads CASSFLPGQGPETQYF. CDR3 bases: TGTGCCAGCAGCTTTCTCCCGGGACAGGGACCAGAGACCCAGTACTTC. The chain is built from TRBV7-9 and TRBJ2-5; 9 nucleotides match TRBD1. The germline V gene encodes CDR1 SEHNR and CDR2 FQNEAQ (reference sequence). There are 16 residues in the CDR3. The V segment lost 3 bases and the J segment 4 bases; nucleotides outside the gene matches: 9.

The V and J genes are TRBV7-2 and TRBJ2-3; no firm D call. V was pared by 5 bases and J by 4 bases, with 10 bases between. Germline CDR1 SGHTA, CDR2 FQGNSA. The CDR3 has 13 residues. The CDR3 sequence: CASSLRLADTQYF. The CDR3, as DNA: TGTGCCAGCAGCCTAAGACTGGCAGATACGCAGTATTTT.

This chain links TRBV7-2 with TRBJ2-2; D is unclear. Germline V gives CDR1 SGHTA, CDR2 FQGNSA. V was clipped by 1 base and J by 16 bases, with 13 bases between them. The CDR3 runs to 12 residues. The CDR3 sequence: CASSLEVSGRFF. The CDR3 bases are TGTGCCAGCAGCTTAGAAGTTTCGGGCCGGTTTTTT.